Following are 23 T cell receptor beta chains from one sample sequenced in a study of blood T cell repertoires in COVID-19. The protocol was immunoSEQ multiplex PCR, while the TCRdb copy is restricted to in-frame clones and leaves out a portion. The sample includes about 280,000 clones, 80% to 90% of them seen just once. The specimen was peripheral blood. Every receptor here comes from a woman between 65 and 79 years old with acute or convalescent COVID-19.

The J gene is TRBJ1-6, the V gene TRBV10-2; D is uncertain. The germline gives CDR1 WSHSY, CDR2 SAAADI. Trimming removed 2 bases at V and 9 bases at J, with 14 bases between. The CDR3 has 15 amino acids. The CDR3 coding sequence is TGCGCCAGCAGTGAGGGAAGGCACGGCGGTTCACCCCTCCACTTT. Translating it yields CASSEGRHGGSPLHF.

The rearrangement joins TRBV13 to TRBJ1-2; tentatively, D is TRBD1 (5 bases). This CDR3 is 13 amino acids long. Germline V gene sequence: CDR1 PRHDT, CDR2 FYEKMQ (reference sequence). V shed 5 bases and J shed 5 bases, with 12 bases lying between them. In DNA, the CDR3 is TGTGCCAGCAGCGAGACAGAACATTATGGCTACACCTTC. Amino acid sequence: CASSETEHYGYTF. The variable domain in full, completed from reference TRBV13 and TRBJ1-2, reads AAGVIQSPRHLIKEKRETATLKCYPIPRHDTVYWYQQGPGQDPQFLISFYEKMQSDKGSIPDRFSAQQFSDYHSELNMSSLELGDSALYFCASSETEHYGYTFGSGTRLTVV.

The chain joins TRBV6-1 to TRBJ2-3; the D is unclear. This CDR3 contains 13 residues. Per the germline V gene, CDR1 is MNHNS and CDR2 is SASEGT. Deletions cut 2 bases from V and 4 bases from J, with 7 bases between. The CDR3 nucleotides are TGTGCCAGCAGTGAAACGGTCCCAGATACGCAGTATTTT. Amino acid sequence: CASSETVPDTQYF.

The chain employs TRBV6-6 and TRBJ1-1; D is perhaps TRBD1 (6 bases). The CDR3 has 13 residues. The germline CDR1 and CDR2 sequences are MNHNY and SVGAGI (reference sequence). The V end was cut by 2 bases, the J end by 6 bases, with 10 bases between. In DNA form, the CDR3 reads TGTGCCAGCAGTTACGGGACAAAATCTGAAGCTTTCTTT. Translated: CASSYGTKSEAFF.

The CDR3 region is CASSETSGGPQETQYF. CDR3 bases: TGTGCCAGCAGCGAGACTAGCGGGGGTCCCCAAGAGACCCAGTACTTC. The chain joins TRBV9 to TRBJ2-5; 12 bases are shared with TRBD2. There are 16 residues in the CDR3. The germline CDR1 and CDR2 sequences are SGDLS and YYNGEE. The J segment lost 1 base and the V segment lost 3 bases, leaving 4 bases of the junction unmatched.

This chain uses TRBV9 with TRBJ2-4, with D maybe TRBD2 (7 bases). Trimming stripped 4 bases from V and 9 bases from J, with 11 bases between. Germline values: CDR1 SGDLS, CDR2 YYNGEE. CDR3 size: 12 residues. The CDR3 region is CASSPGEGIQYF. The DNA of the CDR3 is TGTGCCAGCAGCCCAGGGGAGGGCATTCAGTACTTC.

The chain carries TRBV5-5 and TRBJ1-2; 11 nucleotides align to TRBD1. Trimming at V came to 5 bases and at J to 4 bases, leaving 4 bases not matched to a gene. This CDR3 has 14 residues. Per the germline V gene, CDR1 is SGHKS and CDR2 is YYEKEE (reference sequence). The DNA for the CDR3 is TGTGCCAGCAGTAGGGACAGGGGGAGCTATGGCTACACCTTC. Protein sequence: CASSRDRGSYGYTF.

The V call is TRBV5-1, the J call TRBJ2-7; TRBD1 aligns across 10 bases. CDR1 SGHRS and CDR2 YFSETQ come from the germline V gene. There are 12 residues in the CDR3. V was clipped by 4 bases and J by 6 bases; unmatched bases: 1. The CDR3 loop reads CASSRDRGEQYF. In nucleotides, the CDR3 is TGCGCCAGCAGCAGGGACAGGGGCGAGCAGTACTTC. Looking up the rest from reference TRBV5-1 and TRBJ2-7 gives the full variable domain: KAGVTQTPRYLIKTRGQQVTLSCSPISGHRSVSWYQQTPGQGLQFLFEYFSETQRNKGNFPGRFSGRQFSNSRSEMNVSTLELGDSALYLCASSRDRGEQYFGPGTRLTVT.

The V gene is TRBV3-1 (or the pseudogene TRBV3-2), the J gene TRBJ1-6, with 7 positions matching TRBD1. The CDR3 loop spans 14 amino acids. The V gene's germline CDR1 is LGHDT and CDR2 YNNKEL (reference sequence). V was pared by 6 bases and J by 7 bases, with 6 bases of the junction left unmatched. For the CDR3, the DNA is TGTGCCAGCAGGGTGGGACAGAGGAATTCACCCCTCCACTTT. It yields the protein CASRVGQRNSPLHF.

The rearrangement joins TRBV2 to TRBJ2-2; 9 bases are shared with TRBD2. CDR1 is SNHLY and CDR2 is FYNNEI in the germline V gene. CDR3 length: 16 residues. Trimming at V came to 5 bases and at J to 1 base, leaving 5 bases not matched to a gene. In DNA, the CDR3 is TGTGCCAGCAGTCCCCTAGCGGGGTTGAACACCGGGGAGCTGTTTTTT. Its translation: CASSPLAGLNTGELFF. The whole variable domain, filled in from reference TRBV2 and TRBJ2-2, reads EPEVTQTPSHQVTQMGQEVILRCVPISNHLYFYWYRQILGQKVEFLVSFYNNEISEKSEIFDDQFSVERPDGSNFTLKIRSTKLEDSAMYFCASSPLAGLNTGELFFGEGSRLTVL.

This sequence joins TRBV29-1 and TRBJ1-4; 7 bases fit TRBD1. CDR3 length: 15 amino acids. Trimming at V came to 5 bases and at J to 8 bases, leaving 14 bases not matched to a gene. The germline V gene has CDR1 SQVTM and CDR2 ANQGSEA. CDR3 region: CSVKVGTDRNEKLFF. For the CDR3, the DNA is TGCAGCGTTAAAGTGGGGACAGACAGAAACGAAAAACTGTTTTTT.

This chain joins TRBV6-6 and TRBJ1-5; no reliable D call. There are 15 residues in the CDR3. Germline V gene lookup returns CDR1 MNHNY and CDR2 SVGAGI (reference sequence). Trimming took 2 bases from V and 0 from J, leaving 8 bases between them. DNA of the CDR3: TGTGCCAGCAGTTACGGAGGTAGTAGCAATCAGCCCCAGCATTTT. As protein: CASSYGGSSNQPQHF.

The CDR3 region is CASSLVGQGGKLFF. Written as DNA, the CDR3 is TGCGCCAGCAGCTTGGTGGGACAGGGTGGAAAACTGTTTTTT. The chain is built from TRBV5-1 and TRBJ1-4; TRBD1 agrees at 9 bases. Looked up from germline, CDR1 is SGHRS and CDR2 is YFSETQ. The CDR3 length is 14 residues. Trimming took 0 bases from V and 10 from J; bases not matched to a gene: 4.

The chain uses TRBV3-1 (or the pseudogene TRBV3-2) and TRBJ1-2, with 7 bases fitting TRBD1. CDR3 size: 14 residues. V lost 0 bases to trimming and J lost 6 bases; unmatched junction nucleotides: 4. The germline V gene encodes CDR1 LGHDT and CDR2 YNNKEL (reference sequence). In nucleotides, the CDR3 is TGTGCCAGCAGCCAAGATGGGACAGATCATGGCTACACCTTC. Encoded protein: CASSQDGTDHGYTF.

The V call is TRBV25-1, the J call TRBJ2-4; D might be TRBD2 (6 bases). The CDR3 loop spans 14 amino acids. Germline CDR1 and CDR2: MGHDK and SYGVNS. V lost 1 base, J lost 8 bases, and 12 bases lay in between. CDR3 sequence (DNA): TGTGCCAGCAGTGAATTGGGGGGAAGGGACATTCAGTACTTC. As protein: CASSELGGRDIQYF. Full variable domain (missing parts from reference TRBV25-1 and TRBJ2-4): EADIYQTPRYLVIGTGKKITLECSQTMGHDKMYWYQQDPGMELHLIHYSYGVNSTEKGDLSSESTVSRIRTEHFPLTLESARPSHTSQYLCASSELGGRDIQYFGAGTRLSVL.

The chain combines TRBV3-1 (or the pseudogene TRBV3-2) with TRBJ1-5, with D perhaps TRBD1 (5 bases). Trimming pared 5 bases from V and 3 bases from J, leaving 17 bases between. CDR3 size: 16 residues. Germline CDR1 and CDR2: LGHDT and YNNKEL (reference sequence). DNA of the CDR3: TGTGCCAGCAGCTTTGGGGCAGCAGAGTCCAATCAGCCCCAGCATTTT. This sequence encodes CASSFGAAESNQPQHF.

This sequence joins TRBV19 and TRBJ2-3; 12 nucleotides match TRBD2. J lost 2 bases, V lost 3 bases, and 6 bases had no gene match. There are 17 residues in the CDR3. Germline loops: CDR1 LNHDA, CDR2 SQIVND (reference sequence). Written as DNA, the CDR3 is TGTGCCAGTAGTATCTCTCTAGCGGGGGGGATCACAGATACGCAGTATTTT. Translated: CASSISLAGGITDTQYF.

The CDR3 DNA sequence: TGTGCCAGCAGAACAGGGGGGGGAACTGGAAACACCATATATTTT. Encoded protein: CASRTGGGTGNTIYF. The gene calls are TRBV6-5 and TRBJ1-3, with 8 bases fitting TRBD1. CDR3 length: 15 amino acids. CDR1 and CDR2 from the germline V gene are MNHEY and SVGAGI. V lost 6 bases to trimming and J lost 2 bases; unmatched junction nucleotides: 6.

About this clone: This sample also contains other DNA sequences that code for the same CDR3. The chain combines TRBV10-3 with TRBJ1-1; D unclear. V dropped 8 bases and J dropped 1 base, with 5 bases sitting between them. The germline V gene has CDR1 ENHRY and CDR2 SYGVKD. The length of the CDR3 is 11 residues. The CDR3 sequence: CAIAGNTEAFF. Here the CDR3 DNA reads TGTGCCATCGCCGGGAACACTGAAGCTTTCTTT.

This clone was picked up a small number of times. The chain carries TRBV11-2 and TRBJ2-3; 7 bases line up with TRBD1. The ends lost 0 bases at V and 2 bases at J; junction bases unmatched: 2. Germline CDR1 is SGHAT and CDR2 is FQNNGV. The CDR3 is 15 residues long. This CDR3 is CASSLEQGFTDTQYF. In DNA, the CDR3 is TGTGCCAGCAGCTTAGAACAGGGGTTCACAGATACGCAGTATTTT.

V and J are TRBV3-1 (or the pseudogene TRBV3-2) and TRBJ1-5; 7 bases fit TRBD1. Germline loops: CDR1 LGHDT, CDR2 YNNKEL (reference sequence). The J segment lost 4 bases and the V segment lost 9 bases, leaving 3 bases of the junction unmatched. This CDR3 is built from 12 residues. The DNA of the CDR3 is TGTGCCAGTGGGACAGCAAATCAGCCCCAGCATTTT. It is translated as CASGTANQPQHF.

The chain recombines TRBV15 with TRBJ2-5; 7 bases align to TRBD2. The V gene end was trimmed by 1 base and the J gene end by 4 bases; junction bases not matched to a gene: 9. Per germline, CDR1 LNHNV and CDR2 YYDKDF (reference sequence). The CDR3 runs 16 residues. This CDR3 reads CATSRAKGPGGETQYF. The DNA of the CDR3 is TGTGCCACCAGCAGAGCAAAAGGGCCGGGAGGAGAGACCCAGTACTTC.

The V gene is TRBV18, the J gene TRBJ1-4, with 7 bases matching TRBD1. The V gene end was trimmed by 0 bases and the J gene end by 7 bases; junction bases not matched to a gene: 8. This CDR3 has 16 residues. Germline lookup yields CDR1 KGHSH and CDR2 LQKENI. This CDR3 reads CASSPPGTGQFEKLFF. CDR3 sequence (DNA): TGTGCCAGCTCACCACCGGGAACGGGACAGTTTGAAAAACTGTTTTTT.